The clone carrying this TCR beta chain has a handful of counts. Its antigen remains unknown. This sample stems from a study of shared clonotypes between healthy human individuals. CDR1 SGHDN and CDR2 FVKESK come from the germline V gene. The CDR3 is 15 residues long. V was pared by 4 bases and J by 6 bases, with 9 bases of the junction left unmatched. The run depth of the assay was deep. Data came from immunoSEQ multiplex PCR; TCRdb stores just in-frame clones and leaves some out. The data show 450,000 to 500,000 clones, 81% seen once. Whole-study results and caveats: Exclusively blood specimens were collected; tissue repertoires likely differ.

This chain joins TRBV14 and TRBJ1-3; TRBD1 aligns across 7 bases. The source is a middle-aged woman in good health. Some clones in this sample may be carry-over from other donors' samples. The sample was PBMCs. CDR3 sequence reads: CASSPSGQEVNTIYF. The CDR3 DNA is TGTGCCAGCAGCCCCAGCGGACAGGAGGTAAACACCATATATTTT.